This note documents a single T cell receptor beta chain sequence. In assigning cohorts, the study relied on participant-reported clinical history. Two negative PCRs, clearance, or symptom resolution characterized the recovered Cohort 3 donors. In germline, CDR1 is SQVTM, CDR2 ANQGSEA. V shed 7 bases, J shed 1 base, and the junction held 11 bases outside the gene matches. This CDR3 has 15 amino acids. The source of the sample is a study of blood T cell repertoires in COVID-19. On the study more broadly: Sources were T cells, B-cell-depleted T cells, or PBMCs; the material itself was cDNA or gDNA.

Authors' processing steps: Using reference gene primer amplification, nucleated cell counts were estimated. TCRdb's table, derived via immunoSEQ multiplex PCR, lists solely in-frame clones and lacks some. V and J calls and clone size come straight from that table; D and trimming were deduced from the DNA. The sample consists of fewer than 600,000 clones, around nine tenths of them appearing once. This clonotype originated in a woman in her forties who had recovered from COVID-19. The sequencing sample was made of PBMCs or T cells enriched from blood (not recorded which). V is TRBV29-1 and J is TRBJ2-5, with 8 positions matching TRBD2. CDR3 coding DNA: TGCAGCGCGGGGGGGCAAGCCGCCCCCCAAGAGACCCAGTACTTC. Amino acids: CSAGGQAAPQETQYF.